Described below is a single T cell receptor beta chain sequence and its context. Primed by a sample-barcoded 5' primer and a J-beta primer mix, a second PCR proceeded for roughly 6 to 12 cycles. TCRdb processed the 5' RACE reads anew with MiXCR; each CDR3 protein has one entry. The sample lists more than 500,000 distinct CDR3 sequences, approximately 26% occurring once. Trimming cost V 1 base and J 5 bases, with 12 bases left between them. Germline CDR1 SGHKS, CDR2 YYEKEE (reference sequence). The CDR3 consists of 14 residues. The data belong to a study of blood T cells in healthy people across ages. The same specimen was also included in a second study, on T cells of mothers and their children.

This receptor was taken from a boy aged 2 to 10 in good health. This chain uses TRBV5-5 with TRBJ2-5; tentative D call: TRBD1 (6 bases). Sequenced input: blood. The CDR3 is CASSLTGLKETQYF. CDR3 coding DNA: TGTGCCAGCAGCTTGACAGGGCTCAAGGAGACCCAGTACTTC.